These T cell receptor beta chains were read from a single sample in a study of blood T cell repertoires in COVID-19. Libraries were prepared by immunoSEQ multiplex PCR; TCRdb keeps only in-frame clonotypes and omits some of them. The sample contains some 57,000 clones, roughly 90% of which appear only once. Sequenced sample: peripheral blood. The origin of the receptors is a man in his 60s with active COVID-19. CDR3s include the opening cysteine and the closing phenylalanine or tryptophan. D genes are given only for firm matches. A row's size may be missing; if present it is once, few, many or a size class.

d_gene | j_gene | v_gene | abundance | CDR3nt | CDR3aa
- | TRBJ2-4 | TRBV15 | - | TGTGCCACCAGCAGAGATCCCACAGGGGGGGACATTCAGTACTTC | CATSRDPTGGDIQYF
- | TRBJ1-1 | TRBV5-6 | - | TGTGCCAGCGCCCGTCTGACAGCAGAAGCTTTCTTT | CASARLTAEAFF
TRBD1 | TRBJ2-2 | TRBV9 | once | TGTGCCAGCGGGCGACAGGGGTCGAACACCGGGGAGCTGTTTTTT | CASGRQGSNTGELFF
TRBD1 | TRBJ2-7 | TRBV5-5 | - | TGTGCCAGCAGCCAGCCGGGACAGAGACCCTACGAGCAGTACTTC | CASSQPGQRPYEQYF
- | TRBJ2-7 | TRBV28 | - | TGTGCCAGCAGTTTATTTGAGAGGGTAGCCGAGCAGTACTTC | CASSLFERVAEQYF
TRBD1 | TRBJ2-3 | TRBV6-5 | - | TGTGCCATGCGACCGGGACAGAACACAGATACGCAGTATTTT | CAMRPGQNTDTQYF
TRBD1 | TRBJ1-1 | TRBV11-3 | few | TGTGCCAGCAGCTTCGGGACAGGCTCGAACACTGAAGCTTTCTTT | CASSFGTGSNTEAFF
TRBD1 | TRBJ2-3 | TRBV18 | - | TGTGCCAGCTCACCAATCTCAGGGGGCAGCACAGATACGCAGTATTTT | CASSPISGGSTDTQYF
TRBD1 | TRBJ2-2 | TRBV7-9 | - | TGTGCCAGCAGCCTTCAATCCGGGACAGCGAACACCGGGGAGCTGTTTTTT | CASSLQSGTANTGELFF
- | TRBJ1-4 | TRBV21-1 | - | TGTGGGTACCGGACGGGAAGAGGGGAAAAACTGTTTTTT | CGYRTGRGEKLFF
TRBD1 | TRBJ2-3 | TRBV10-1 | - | TGCGCCAGCAGTGATTCGACAGGGTCAGGCGATACGCAGTATTTT | CASSDSTGSGDTQYF
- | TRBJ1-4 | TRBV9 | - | TGTGCCAGCAGCGTAGATCCAGGGGCAACTAATGAAAAACTGTTTTTT | CASSVDPGATNEKLFF
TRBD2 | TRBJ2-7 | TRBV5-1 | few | TGCGCCAGCACCACCTTAGCGGGAGTTTCCGAGCAGTACTTC | CASTTLAGVSEQYF